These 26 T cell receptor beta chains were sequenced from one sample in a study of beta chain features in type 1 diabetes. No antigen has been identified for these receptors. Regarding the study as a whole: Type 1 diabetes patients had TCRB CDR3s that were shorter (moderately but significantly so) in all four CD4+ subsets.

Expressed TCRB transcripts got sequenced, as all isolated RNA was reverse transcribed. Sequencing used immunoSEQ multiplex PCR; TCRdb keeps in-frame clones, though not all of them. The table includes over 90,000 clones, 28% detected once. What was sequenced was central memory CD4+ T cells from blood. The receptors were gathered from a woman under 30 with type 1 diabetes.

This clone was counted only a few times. The CDR3 loop is CASSIDGLYEQYF. CDR3 nucleotides: TGTGCCAGTAGTATTGACGGACTCTACGAGCAGTACTTC. The chain links TRBV19 to TRBJ2-7; possibly TRBD2 for D (5 bases). V shed 3 bases and J shed 3 bases, with 9 bases lying between them. CDR1 and CDR2 (germline): LNHDA, SQIVND (reference sequence). The CDR3 totals 13 residues.

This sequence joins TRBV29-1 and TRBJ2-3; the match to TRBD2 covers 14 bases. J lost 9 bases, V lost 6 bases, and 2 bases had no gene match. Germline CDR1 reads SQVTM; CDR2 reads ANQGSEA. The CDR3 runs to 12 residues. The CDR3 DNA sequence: TGCAGCGTCGGGACTAGCGGGAGAACGCAGTATTTT. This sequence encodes CSVGTSGRTQYF.

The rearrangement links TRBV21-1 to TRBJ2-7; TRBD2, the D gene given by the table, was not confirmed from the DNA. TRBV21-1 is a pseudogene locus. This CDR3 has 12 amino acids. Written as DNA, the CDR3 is TGTCCCCTCATCGGCGGGGTTGGCGAGCAGTACGTC. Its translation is CPLIGGVGEQYV.

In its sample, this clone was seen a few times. For the CDR3, the DNA is TGCGCCAGCAGCTTTTTCCAGGGGGCCTACAATGAGCAGTTCTTC. Translation: CASSFFQGAYNEQFF. V gene TRBV5-1 combines with J gene TRBJ2-1, with 7 nucleotides matching TRBD1. This CDR3 is 15 amino acids long. Trimming removed 2 bases from V and 2 bases from J; junction bases left unmatched: 4. Germline assignment: CDR1 SGHRS and CDR2 YFSETQ.

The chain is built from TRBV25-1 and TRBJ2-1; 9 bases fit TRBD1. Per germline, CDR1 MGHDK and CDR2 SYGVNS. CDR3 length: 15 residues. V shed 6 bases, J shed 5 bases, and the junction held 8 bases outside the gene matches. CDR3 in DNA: TGTGCCAGCAGGCCCCGGACAGGGGTGGACAATGAGCAGTTCTTC. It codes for CASRPRTGVDNEQFF.

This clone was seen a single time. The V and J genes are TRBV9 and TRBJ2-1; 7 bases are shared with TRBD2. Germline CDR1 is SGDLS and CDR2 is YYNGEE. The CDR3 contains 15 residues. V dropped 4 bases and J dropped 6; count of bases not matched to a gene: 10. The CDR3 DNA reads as TGTGCCAGCAGCCCCCCCTGGGGAGGGACCAATGAGCAGTTCTTC. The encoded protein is CASSPPWGGTNEQFF.

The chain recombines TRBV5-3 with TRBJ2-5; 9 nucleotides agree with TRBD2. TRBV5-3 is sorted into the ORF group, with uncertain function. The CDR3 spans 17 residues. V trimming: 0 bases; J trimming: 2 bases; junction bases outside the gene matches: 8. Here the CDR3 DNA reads TGTGCCAGAAGCTTGGGGATACTAGCGGGCGATCAAGAGACCCAGTACTTC. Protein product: CARSLGILAGDQETQYF.

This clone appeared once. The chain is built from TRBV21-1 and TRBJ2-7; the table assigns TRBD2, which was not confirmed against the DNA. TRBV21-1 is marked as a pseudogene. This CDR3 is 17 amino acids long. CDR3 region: CASSSSLSGGRPREQYF. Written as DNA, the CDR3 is TGTGCCAGCAGCAGTAGTCTTTCGGGGGGCCGTCCTAGGGAGCAGTACTTC.

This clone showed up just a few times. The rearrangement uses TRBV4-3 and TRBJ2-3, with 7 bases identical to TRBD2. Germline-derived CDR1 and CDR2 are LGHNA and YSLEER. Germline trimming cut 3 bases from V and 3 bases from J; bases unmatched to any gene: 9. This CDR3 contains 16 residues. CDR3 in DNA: TGCGCCAGCAGCCAGGGTCCCGGGACTACGACAGATACGCAGTATTTT. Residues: CASSQGPGTTTDTQYF.

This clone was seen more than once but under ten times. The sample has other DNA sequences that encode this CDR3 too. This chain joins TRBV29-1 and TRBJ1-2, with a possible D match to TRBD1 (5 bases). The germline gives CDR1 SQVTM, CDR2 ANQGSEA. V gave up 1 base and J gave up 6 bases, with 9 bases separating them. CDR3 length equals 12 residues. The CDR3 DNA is TGCAGCGTTGAAGTCGGGGGGGATGGCTACACCTTC. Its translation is CSVEVGGDGYTF.

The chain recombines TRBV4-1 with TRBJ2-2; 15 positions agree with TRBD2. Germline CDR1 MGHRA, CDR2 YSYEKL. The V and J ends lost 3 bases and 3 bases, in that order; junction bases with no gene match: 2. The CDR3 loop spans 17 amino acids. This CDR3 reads CASSHGLAGGDTGELFF. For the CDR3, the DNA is TGCGCCAGCAGCCACGGACTAGCGGGAGGGGACACCGGGGAGCTGTTTTTT.

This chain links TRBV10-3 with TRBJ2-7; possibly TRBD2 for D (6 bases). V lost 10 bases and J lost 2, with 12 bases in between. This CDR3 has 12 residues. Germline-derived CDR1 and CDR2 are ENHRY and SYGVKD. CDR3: CASGNEAYEQYV. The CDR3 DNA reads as TGTGCCAGCGGGAATGAGGCCTACGAGCAGTACGTC.

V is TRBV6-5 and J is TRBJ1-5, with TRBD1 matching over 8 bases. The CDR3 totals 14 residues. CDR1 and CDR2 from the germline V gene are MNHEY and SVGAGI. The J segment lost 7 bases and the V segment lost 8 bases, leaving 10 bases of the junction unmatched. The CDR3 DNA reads TGTGCCAGCCGTTCAGGGGGCGCAGGACAGCCCCAGCATTTT. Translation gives CASRSGGAGQPQHF.

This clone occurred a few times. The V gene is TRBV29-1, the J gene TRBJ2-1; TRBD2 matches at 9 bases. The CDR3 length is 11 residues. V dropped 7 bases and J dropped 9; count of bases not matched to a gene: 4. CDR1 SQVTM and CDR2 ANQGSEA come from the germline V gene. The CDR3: CSGSGSAEQFF. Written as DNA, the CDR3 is TGCAGCGGTAGCGGGAGCGCTGAGCAGTTCTTC.

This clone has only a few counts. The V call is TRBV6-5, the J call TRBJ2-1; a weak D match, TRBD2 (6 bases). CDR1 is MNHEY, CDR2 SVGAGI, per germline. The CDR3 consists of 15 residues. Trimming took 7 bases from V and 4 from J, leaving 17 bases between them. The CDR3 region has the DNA TGTGCCAGCACTGGTGGGGCAGGGAGGTACAATGAGCAGTTCTTC. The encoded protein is CASTGGAGRYNEQFF.

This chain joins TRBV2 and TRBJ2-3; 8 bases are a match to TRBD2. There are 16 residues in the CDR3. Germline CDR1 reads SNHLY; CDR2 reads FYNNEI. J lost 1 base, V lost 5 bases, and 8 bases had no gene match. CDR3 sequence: CASSSKSGSRTDTQYF. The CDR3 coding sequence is TGTGCCAGCAGTTCGAAAAGCGGGAGCCGCACAGATACGCAGTATTTT.

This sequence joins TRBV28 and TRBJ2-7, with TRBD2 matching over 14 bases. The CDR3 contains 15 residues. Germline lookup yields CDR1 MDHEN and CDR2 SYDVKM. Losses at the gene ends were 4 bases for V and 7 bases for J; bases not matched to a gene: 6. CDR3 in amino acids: CASSSLGLAGVEQYF. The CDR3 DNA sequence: TGTGCCAGCAGTTCCCTGGGACTAGCGGGAGTTGAGCAGTACTTC.

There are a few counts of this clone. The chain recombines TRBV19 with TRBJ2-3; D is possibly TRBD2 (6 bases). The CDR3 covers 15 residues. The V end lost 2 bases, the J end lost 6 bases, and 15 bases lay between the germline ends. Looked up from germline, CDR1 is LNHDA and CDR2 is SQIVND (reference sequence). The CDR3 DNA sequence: TGTGCCAGTAGTATATCCCCCGGGACTCCGGATACGCAGTATTTT. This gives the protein CASSISPGTPDTQYF.

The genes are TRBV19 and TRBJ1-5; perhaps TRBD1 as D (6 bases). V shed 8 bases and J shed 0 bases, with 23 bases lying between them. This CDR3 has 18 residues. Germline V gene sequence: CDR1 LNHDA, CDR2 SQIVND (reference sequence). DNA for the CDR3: TGTGCCAGTCGGTGGCAACCGACAGGTTTAGATAGCAATCAGCCCCAGCATTTT. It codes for CASRWQPTGLDSNQPQHF.

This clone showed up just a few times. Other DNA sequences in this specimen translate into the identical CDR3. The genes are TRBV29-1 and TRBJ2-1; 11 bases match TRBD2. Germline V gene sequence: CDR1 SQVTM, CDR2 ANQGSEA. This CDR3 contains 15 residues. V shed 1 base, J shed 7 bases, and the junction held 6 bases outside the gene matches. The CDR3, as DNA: TGCAGCGTTGAAGGTACTAGCGGGAGAAATAATGAGCAGTTCTTC. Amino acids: CSVEGTSGRNNEQFF.

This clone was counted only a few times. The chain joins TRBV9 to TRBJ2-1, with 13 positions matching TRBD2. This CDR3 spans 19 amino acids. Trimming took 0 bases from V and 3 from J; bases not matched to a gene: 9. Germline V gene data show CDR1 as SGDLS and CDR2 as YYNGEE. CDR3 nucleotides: TGTGCCAGCAGCGTAGGCGGACTAGCGGGAGTTCCCGGCTACAATGAGCAGTTCTTC. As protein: CASSVGGLAGVPGYNEQFF.

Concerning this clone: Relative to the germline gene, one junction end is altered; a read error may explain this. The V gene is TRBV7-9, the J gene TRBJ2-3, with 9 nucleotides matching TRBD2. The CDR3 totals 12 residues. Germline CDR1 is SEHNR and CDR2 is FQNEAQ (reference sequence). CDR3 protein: CASSLKIAGEHF. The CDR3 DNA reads TGTGCCAGCAGCTTGAAAATAGCGGGGGAACATTTT. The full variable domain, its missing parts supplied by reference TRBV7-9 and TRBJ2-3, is DTGVSQNPRHKITKRGQNVTFRCDPISEHNRLYWYRQTLGQGPEFLTYFQNEAQLEKSRLLSDRFSAERPKGSFSTLEIQRTEQGDSAMYLCASSLKIAGEHFGPGTRLTVL.

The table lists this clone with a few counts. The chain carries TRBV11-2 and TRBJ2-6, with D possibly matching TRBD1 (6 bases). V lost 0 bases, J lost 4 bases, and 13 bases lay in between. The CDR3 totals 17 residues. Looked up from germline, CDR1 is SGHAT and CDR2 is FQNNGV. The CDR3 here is CASSLEGTGLGANVLTF. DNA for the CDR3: TGTGCCAGCAGCTTAGAGGGCACAGGGTTGGGGGCCAACGTCCTGACTTTC.

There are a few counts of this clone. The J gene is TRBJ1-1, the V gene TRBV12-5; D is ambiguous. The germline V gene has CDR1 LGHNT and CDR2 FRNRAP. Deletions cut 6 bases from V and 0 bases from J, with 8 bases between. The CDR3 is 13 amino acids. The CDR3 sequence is CASGPRMNTEAFF. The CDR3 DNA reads TGTGCTAGTGGCCCTAGGATGAACACTGAAGCTTTCTTT. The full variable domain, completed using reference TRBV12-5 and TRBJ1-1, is DARVTQTPRHKVTEMGQEVTMRCQPILGHNTVFWYRQTMMQGLELLAYFRNRAPLDDSGMPKDRFSAEMPDATLATLKIQPSEPRDSAVYFCASGPRMNTEAFFGQGTRLTVV.

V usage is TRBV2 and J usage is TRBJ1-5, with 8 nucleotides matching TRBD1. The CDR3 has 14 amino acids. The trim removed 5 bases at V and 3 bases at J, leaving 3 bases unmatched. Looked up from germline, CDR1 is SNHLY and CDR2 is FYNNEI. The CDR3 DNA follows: TGTGCCAGCAGTAGGACAGGGTACAATCAGCCCCAGCATTTT. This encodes CASSRTGYNQPQHF.

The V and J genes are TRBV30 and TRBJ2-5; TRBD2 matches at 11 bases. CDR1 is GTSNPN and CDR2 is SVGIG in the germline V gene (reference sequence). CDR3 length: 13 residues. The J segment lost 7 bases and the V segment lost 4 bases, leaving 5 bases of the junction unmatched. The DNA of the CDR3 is TGTGCCTGGAAGACTAGCGGGACTGGGACCCAGTACTTC. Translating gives CAWKTSGTGTQYF. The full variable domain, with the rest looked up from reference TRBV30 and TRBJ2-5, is SQTIHQWPATLVQPVGSPLSLECTVEGTSNPNLYWYRQAAGRGLQLLFYSVGIGQISSEVPQNLSASRPQDRQFILSSKKLLLSDSGFYLCAWKTSGTGTQYFGPGTRLLVL.